This T cell receptor (beta chain) was observed in a study of cytomegalovirus exposure and HLA in healthy donors. Study-wide results and caveats: A later analysis found TCR association rates differed by HLA locus, highest for DRB1 and lowest for HLA-C. Most sequenced TCRs were rare (though some public TCRs occurred in many donors). Of the V segments, some could not be distinguished, including TRBV6-2 and TRBV6-3, and were excluded.

PCR employed 60 Vbeta and 13 Jbeta primers. Original analysis: The authors later counted some 76 million unique TCR beta chains, roughly 11 million of them shared. Sequenced by immunoSEQ multiplex PCR; TCRdb stores in-frame clones only, minus some. Clone size and the V and J calls come from that table; the DNA yielded D and trimming. Of over 150,000 clones in the sample, roughly three quarters were seen once. Of note for this clone: Its cognate antigen is unknown.

Losses at the gene ends were 3 bases for V and 2 bases for J; bases not matched to a gene: 9. CDR3 size: 19 residues. The germline V gene has CDR1 KGHSH and CDR2 LQKENI. Material for sequencing was PBMCs. The receptor comes from a male donor in good health and CMV-seronegative. The V gene is TRBV18, the J gene TRBJ2-3, with TRBD2 identical over 15 bases. In nucleotides, the CDR3 is TGTGCCAGCTCACCTCTGGGACTAGCGGGGGGAACTATCACAGATACGCAGTATTTT. Its translation: CASSPLGLAGGTITDTQYF. The whole variable domain, filled in from reference TRBV18 and TRBJ2-3, reads NAGVMQNPRHLVRRRGQEARLRCSPMKGHSHVYWYRQLPEEGLKFMVYLQKENIIDESGMPKERFSAEFPKEGPSILRIQQVVRGDSAAYFCASSPLGLAGGTITDTQYFGPGTRLTVL.